A selection of T cell receptor beta chains follows, all from one sample in a study of blood T cell repertoires in COVID-19. Method: immunoSEQ multiplex PCR; TCRdb's copy keeps in-frame clones and lacks some. The repertoire holds about 270,000 clones, approximately 87% seen once, with 12% in the top ten. Input material: peripheral blood. These receptor sequences come from a young woman with COVID-19, enrolled during active disease. CDR3s include the opening cysteine and the closing phenylalanine or tryptophan. D genes are given only for firm matches. Clone size is not always given. Where it is, it says once, few, many or a class for expanded clones.

j_call v_call clone_size d_call cdr3_nt cdr3_aa
TRBJ1-3 TRBV9 - TRBD1 TGTGCCAGCAGCGGACTAGGGACAGTCTCTGGAAACACCATATATTTT CASSGLGTVSGNTIYF
TRBJ1-1 TRBV20-1 once - TGCAGTGCTACTGACCCTCGCCGAGGAGGGAAAGAAGCTTTCTTT CSATDPRRGGKEAFF
TRBJ2-3 TRBV27 - - TGTGCCAGCAGTTTAGGAGCCCGAGGGACAGATACGCAGTATTTT CASSLGARGTDTQYF
TRBJ1-3 TRBV27 - - TGTGCCACCCCGGGGCCCGGGGTTAACCGGGGGATATATTTT CATPGPGVNRGIYF
TRBJ2-3 TRBV19 - - TGTGCCAGTAGATCGACAGGGACCGGGGACTCGCAGTATTTT CASRSTGTGDSQYF
TRBJ1-2 TRBV9 - - TGTGCCAGCACCCCCCCCGGGGGGGGTGTTAGTGGCTACACCTTC CASTPPGGGVSGYTF
TRBJ1-1 TRBV29-1 - - TGCAGCGCCTTGGGCAGACTAACTGGTGAAGCTTTCTTT CSALGRLTGEAFF
TRBJ1-4 TRBV29-1 - - TGCAGCGCCCTGGAGGGGTGGAGGAGTGAAAAACTGTTTTTT CSALEGWRSEKLFF
TRBJ2-1 TRBV11-2 - - TGTGCCAGCAGCTCACCTGACAGCCTTTACAATGAGCAGTTCTTC CASSSPDSLYNEQFF
TRBJ2-7 TRBV5-6 - TRBD2 TGTGCCAGCAGCTTGGAACTAGCGGGGATCTCCTACGAGCAGTACTTC CASSLELAGISYEQYF
TRBJ2-7 TRBV6-2/TRBV6-3 - TRBD1 TGTGCCAGCAGCCGGGACAGCCATTCCCCCGAGCAGTACTTC CASSRDSHSPEQYF
TRBJ1-3 TRBV7-2 - - TGTGCCAGCAGCTTAGCGGCAGGTACTGGAAACACCATATATTTT CASSLAAGTGNTIYF
TRBJ1-4 TRBV7-9 - - TGTGCCAGCAGCTTAGGCGACAGGCCTAATGAAAAACTGTTTTTT CASSLGDRPNEKLFF
TRBJ2-1 TRBV7-2 - TRBD2 TGTGCCAGCAGCCTAACCCAGTCCCCAGCGGGGACCTACAATGAGCAGTTCTTC CASSLTQSPAGTYNEQFF
TRBJ1-6 TRBV10-3 - TRBD1 TGTGCCATCAGTGGGGGACAGGGAGTTTCACCCCTCCACTTT CAISGGQGVSPLHF
TRBJ2-1 TRBV11-1 - TRBD2 TGTGCCAGCAGCGAACCGGGACTAGAGATTGAGCAGTTCTTC CASSEPGLEIEQFF
TRBJ2-7 TRBV7-8 - - TGTGCCAGCAGCTTAGTTCCAGGAATCTACGAGCAGTACTTC CASSLVPGIYEQYF
TRBJ2-5 TRBV19 few TRBD2 TGTGCCAGTACCCCTACTAGCGTGTCGGTAGAGACCCAGTACTTC CASTPTSVSVETQYF
TRBJ2-7 TRBV27 - - TGTGCCAGCAGTTTATCGGGGGCGGACGAGCAGTACTTC CASSLSGADEQYF
TRBJ1-1 TRBV5-4 - - TGTGCCAGCAGCTTTCCAGGGGACACTGAAGCTTTCTTT CASSFPGDTEAFF
TRBJ1-1 TRBV6-6 - - TGTGCCAGCAGTCCCCTTTGGGCCGGGACATTGAACACTGAAGCTTTCTTT CASSPLWAGTLNTEAFF
TRBJ2-5 TRBV4-1 few TRBD1 TGCGCCAGCAGCCATAAGTGGGACAGGGGGCTCCAAGAGACCCAGTACTTC CASSHKWDRGLQETQYF